These 9 T cell receptor beta chains were all obtained from the same sample, sequenced in a study of vaccination and CD4 T cells after COVID-19. These receptors lack a known antigen. Noted treatment: approximately 10-day PBMC culture with coronavirus spike peptide pools or control peptides (ViraFEST assay). CD4+ T-cell collection from the unexposed donor predated the COVID-19 pandemic (2011-2018). The Oncomine TCR Beta short-read assay sequenced DNA from cultured CD4+ T cells. TCRdb re-called the PCR reads with MiXCR, one entry per CDR3 protein. The sample has thousands of distinct CDR3 sequences, more than 50% seen once; the top ten hold around 34%. The specimen was CD4+ T cells from blood, cultured in vitro. These receptors were collected from a human donor in good health.

The chain employs TRBV7-2 and TRBJ2-5, with 7 bases aligning to TRBD2. V dropped 4 bases and J dropped 5; count of bases not matched to a gene: 13. This CDR3 region has 16 residues. Germline CDR1 is SGHTA and CDR2 is FQGNSA. This chain's CDR3 is CASSSRGTRARETQYF. CDR3 bases: TGTGCCAGCAGCTCGCGGGGGACCCGCGCCCGGGAGACCCAGTACTTC.

The chain is built from TRBV6-1 and TRBJ2-7; a possible D gene is TRBD1 (5 bases). The CDR3 extends over 15 amino acids. Germline V gene lookup returns CDR1 MNHNS and CDR2 SASEGT. Between the trimmed V and J ends, which lost 4 bases and 2 bases, there was a span of 15 bases. As DNA, the CDR3 is TGTGCCAGCAGTGTAGTAGGGGCCGCGGCCTACGAGCAGTACTTC. Protein sequence: CASSVVGAAAYEQYF.

V usage is TRBV30 and J usage is TRBJ2-7; D might be TRBD1 or TRBD2, each matching 5 bases. In germline, CDR1 is GTSNPN, CDR2 SVGIG (reference sequence). The CDR3 loop spans 13 amino acids. V lost 1 base, J lost 9 bases, and 16 bases lay in between. CDR3 amino acids: CAWSAIRDGRQYF. The CDR3 coding sequence is TGTGCCTGGAGTGCGATACGGGACGGTCGGCAGTACTTC.

The chain recombines TRBV6-1 with TRBJ2-7; 12 nucleotides match TRBD2. After removal of 6 bases from V and 4 bases from J, the junction contained 4 bases not matched to a gene. CDR3 size: 14 residues. Per germline, CDR1 MNHNS and CDR2 SASEGT. DNA of the CDR3: TGTGCCAGCAGGGGGGGGACTAGCGGGTACGAGCAGTACTTC. Protein sequence: CASRGGTSGYEQYF.

The table lists this clonotype with a few counts. The CDR3 bases are TGTGCCAACGAGTCCAAAGGCGTCGACACTGAAGCTTTCTTT. It translates to CANESKGVDTEAFF. The V and J genes are TRBV19 and TRBJ1-1; D is undetermined. The CDR3 is 14 residues long. The V end was cut by 10 bases, the J end by 3 bases, with 18 bases between. CDR1 LNHDA and CDR2 SQIVND come from the germline V gene (reference sequence).

V is TRBV30 and J is TRBJ1-5, with D possibly being TRBD1 (5 bases). Between the trimmed V and J ends, which lost 2 bases and 9 bases, there was a span of 14 bases. The CDR3 covers 13 residues. The germline CDR1 and CDR2 sequences are GTSNPN and SVGIG (reference sequence). The CDR3 DNA is TGTGCCTGGAGTACAGGCCAGGCTCTGCCCCAGCATTTT. Translating gives CAWSTGQALPQHF.

The chain recombines TRBV20-1 with TRBJ1-5, with D unclear. Germline V gene data show CDR1 as DFQATT and CDR2 as SNEGSKA (reference sequence). The CDR3 spans 13 residues. V was cut by 0 bases and J by 7 bases, with 10 bases left in between. The CDR3 coding sequence is TGCAGTGCTAGAGATGGGTCGCGGCAGCCCCAGCATTTT. Translated, it gives CSARDGSRQPQHF.

The rearrangement joins TRBV27 to TRBJ1-2, with 7 bases lining up with TRBD1. Unmatched junction bases numbered 8, after V lost 7 bases and J lost 0 bases. The CDR3 length is 15 residues. Germline lookup yields CDR1 MNHEY and CDR2 SMNVEV (reference sequence). In nucleotides, the CDR3 is TGTGCCAGCACTTCGGCCGGGACAGCTAACTATGGCTACACCTTC. Encoded protein: CASTSAGTANYGYTF.

The J gene is TRBJ1-5, the V gene TRBV19, with a tentative D call TRBD1 (5 bases). V dropped 6 bases and J dropped 7 bases, with 13 bases sitting between them. CDR1 LNHDA and CDR2 SQIVND come from the germline V gene (reference sequence). CDR3 length: 13 amino acids. Here the CDR3 DNA reads TGTGCCAGTAGCACGGGGCTTGGACAGCCCCAGCATTTT. Translating it yields CASSTGLGQPQHF. Supplemented by reference TRBV19 and TRBJ1-5, the full variable domain reads DGGITQSPKYLFRKEGQNVTLSCEQNLNHDAMYWYRQDPGQGLRLIYYSQIVNDFQKGDIAEGYSVSREKKESFPLTVTSAQKNPTAFYLCASSTGLGQPQHFGDGTRLSIL.